The clone carrying this T cell receptor beta chain was seen once. Its antigen is currently unknown. This record comes from a study of cytomegalovirus exposure and HLA in healthy donors. Study-wide results and caveats: Most subjects' HLA-A and HLA-B alleles were reportedly predicted from TCR beta sequences. A few CMV-associated chains proved CMV antigen-specific in vitro.

Germline lookup yields CDR1 SGDLS and CDR2 YYNGEE. V was shortened by 0 bases and J by 6 bases, with 10 bases between the two germline ends. CDR3 size: 14 residues. PCR used 60 Vbeta primers and 13 Jbeta primers. Sequencing was performed with immunoSEQ multiplex PCR; in TCRdb, only in-frame clones are kept and a portion is missing. This repertoire shows about 250,000 clones, about 85% found once; its top ten account for 0.24%. This clonotype originated in a girl aged 2 to 9 in good health and CMV-seronegative. The chain carries TRBV9 and TRBJ1-5, with D possibly matching TRBD1 (6 bases). The sequencing sample was made of PBMCs. CDR3 sequence reads: CASSVGRGGQPQHF. The CDR3 DNA is TGTGCCAGCAGCGTAGGCAGGGGCGGTCAGCCCCAGCATTTT.